This T cell receptor beta chain was retrieved from a study of CD8 T cells in ankylosing spondylitis. Findings of the study overall: Several highly homologous variants formed a TCR beta motif that appeared characteristic of ankylosing spondylitis blood. According to the report, clones linked to the disease were significantly enriched in matched synovial fluid samples taken from ankylosing spondylitis patients.

This clonotype occurred a few times. Its specificity is unknown. The CDR3 length is 17 residues. Per germline, CDR1 MNHEY and CDR2 SVGEGT. Trimming shortened V by 0 bases and J by 3 bases, and 15 bases separated the two germline ends. It was by quantitative 5'-RACE with molecular barcodes that TCR beta libraries were made. TCRdb itself ran the 5' RACE reads through MiXCR, one entry per CDR3 protein. The sample records more than 650,000 distinct CDR3 sequences, approximately 10% being singletons. The clonotype was recovered from a male donor with ankylosing spondylitis. The sample consisted of blood, either unsorted or a sorted T cell fraction (not recorded which). This chain joins TRBV6-2 or TRBV6-3 and TRBJ2-4; either TRBD1 or TRBD2 may fit D (5 bases each). Written as DNA, the CDR3 is TGTGCCAGCAGTTACTCGAGTGGGGGACGGGTCAAAAACATTCAGTACTTC. Translated: CASSYSSGGRVKNIQYF.